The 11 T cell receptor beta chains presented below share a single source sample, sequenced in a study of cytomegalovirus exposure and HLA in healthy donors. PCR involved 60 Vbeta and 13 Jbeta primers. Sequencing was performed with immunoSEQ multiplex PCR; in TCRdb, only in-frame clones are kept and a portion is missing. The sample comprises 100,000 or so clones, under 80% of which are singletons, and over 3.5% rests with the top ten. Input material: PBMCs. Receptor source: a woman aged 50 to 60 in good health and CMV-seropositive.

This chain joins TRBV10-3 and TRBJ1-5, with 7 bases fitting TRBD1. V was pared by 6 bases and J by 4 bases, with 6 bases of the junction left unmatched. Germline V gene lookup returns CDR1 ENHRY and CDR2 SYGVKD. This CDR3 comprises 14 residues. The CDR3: CAIRAGTENQPQHF. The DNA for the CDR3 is TGTGCCATCAGAGCCGGGACAGAAAATCAGCCCCAGCATTTT.

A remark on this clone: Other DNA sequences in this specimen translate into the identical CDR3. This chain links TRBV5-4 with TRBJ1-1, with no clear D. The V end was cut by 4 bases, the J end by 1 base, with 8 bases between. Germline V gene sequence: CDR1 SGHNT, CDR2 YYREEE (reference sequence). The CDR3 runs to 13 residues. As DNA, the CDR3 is TGTGCCAGCAGCCCTACAGAGAACACTGAAGCTTTCTTT. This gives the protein CASSPTENTEAFF.

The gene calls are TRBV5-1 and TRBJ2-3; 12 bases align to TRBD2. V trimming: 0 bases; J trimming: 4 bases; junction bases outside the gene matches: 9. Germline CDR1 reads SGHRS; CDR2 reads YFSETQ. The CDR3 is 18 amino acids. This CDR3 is CASSLGPSGGAGADTQYF. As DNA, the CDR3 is TGCGCCAGCAGCTTGGGCCCTAGCGGGGGGGCCGGGGCAGATACGCAGTATTTT.

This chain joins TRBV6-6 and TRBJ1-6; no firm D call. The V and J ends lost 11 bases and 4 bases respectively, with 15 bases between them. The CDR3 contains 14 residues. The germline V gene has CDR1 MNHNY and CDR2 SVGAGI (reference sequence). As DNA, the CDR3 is TGTGCCGGAGGGAGTAGGGCTTATAATTCACCCCTCCACTTT. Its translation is CAGGSRAYNSPLHF.

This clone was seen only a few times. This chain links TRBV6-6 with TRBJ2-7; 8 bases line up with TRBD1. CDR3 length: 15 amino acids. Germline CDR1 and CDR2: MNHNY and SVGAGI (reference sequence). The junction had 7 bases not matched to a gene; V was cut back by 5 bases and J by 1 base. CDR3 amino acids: CASSDQGAKSYEQYF. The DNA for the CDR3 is TGTGCCAGCAGTGATCAGGGGGCTAAATCCTACGAGCAGTACTTC.

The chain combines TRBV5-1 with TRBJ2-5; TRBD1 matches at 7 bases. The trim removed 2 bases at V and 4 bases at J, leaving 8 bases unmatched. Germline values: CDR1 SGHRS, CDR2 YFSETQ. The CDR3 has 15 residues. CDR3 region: CASSFLQGMGETQYF. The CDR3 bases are TGCGCCAGCAGCTTCCTACAGGGGATGGGAGAGACCCAGTACTTC.

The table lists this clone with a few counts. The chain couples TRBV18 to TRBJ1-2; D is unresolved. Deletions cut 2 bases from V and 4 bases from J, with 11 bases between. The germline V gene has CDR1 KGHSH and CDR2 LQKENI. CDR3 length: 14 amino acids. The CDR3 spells CASSPEEKVYGYTF. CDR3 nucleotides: TGTGCCAGCTCACCAGAGGAGAAGGTCTATGGCTACACCTTC.

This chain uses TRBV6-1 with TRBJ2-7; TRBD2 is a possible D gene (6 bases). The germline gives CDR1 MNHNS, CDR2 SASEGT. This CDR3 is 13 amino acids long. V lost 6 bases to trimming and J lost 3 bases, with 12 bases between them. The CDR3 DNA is TGTGCCAGCAGCCTCCGGAGGGGCTACGAGCAGTACTTC. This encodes CASSLRRGYEQYF.

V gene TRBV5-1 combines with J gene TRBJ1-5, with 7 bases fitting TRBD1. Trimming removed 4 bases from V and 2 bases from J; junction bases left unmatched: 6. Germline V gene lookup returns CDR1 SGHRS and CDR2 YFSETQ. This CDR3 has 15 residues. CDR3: CASSPGDSGNQPQHF. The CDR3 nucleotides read TGCGCCAGCAGCCCGGGGGACAGCGGCAATCAGCCCCAGCATTTT.

The DNA of the CDR3 is TGTGCCAGTAACCGGGACTTTAGCAATCAGCCCCAGCATTTT. This codes for CASNRDFSNQPQHF. The rearrangement joins TRBV19 to TRBJ1-5; possibly TRBD1 for D (5 bases). This CDR3 has 14 residues. V was clipped by 7 bases and J by 0 bases, with 10 bases between them. The germline gives CDR1 LNHDA, CDR2 SQIVND (reference sequence).

The CDR3 is CASSLERWGEEGNTIYF. For the CDR3, the DNA is TGTGCCAGCAGCTTAGAGAGGTGGGGGGAGGAAGGAAACACCATATATTTT. The rearrangement links TRBV7-4 to TRBJ1-3, with D possibly being TRBD1 (5 bases). There are 17 residues in the CDR3. Germline lookup yields CDR1 SGHVT and CDR2 SQSDAQ. V lost 1 base and J lost 4, with 17 bases in between.